Included here is one TCR beta chain sequence, with context. What it recognizes is unknown. The sample comes from a study of cytomegalovirus exposure and HLA in healthy donors. Background on the study: Researchers previously reported finding 90 million to 120 million unique TCR beta sequences from approximately 200 million T cells.

PCR amplification relied on 60 Vbeta primers (plus 13 Jbeta primers). TCRdb keeps only in-frame clones here, not all; method: immunoSEQ multiplex PCR. The repertoire has around 190,000 clones, 65% to 90% of them found once; the top ten carry around 0.3%. The germline V gene encodes CDR1 MDHEN and CDR2 SYDVKM. The CDR3 is 15 residues long. V was cut by 3 bases and J by 1 base, with 12 bases left in between. Broader study findings: CMV serostatus was the sole immune exposure information available. Specificity of three CMV-associated chains for CMV antigens was verified in vitro.

This TCR came from a woman under 40 in good health and CMV-seronegative. The chain uses TRBV28 and TRBJ1-1; D might be TRBD1 (6 bases). Material for sequencing was PBMCs. CDR3 sequence reads: CASSLSLRGNTEAFF. The CDR3 DNA is TGTGCCAGCAGTTTGTCCCTCAGGGGGAACACTGAAGCTTTCTTT.